This note documents a single TCR beta chain sequence. This sample was taken from a study of blood T cell repertoires in COVID-19. Study information: From the United States, Italy and Spain came samples of acute and convalescent COVID-19. Sources were T cells, B-cell-depleted T cells, or PBMCs; the material itself was cDNA or gDNA.

Trimming took off 3 bases at V and 0 bases at J, with 5 bases between the two ends. Germline CDR1 and CDR2: MGHDK and SYGVNS. The CDR3 spans 13 residues. As handled by the study authors: Amplification with reference gene primers provided the estimates of nucleated cell counts. Sequenced by immunoSEQ multiplex PCR; TCRdb stores in-frame clones only, minus some. Clone size and the V and J calls come from that table; the DNA yielded D and trimming. Seen here are 200,000 to 250,000 clones, roughly four fifths observed once, and the top ten hold approximately 12%. This chain joins TRBV25-1 and TRBJ1-1, with D unresolved. The clonotype comes from a woman in her forties with acute or convalescent COVID-19. The specimen was peripheral blood. The CDR3, as DNA: TGTGCCAGCAGTGAGTCAATGAACACTGAAGCTTTCTTT. It yields the protein CASSESMNTEAFF.